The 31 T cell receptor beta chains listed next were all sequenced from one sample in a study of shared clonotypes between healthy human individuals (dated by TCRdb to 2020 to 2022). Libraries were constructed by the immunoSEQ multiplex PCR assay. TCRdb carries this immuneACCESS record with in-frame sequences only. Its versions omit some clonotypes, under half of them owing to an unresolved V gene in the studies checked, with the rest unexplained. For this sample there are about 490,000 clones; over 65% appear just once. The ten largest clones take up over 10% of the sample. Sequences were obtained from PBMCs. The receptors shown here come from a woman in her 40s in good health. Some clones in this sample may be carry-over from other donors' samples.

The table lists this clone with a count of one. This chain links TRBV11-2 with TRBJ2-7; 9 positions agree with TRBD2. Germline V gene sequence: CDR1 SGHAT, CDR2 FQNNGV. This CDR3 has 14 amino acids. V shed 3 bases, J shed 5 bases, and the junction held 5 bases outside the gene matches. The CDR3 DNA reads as TGTGCCAGCAGCTTCTGGACTAGCGAGAACGAGCAGTACTTC. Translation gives CASSFWTSENEQYF.

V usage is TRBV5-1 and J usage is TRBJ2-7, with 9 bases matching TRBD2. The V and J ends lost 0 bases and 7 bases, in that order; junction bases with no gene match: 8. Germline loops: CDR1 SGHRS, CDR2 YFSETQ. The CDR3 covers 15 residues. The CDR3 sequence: CASSLGSSGSEEQYF. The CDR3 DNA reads TGCGCCAGCAGCTTGGGGAGTAGCGGGAGTGAGGAGCAGTACTTC.

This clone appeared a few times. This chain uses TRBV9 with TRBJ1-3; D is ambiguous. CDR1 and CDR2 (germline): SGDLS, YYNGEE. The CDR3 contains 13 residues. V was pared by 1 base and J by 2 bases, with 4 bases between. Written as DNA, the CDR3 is TGTGCCAGCAGCGTACGAACTGGAAACACCATATATTTT. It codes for CASSVRTGNTIYF.

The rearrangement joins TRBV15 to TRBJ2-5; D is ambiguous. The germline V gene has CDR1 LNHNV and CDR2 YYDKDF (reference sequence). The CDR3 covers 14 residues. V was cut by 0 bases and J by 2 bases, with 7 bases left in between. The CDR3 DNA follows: TGTGCCACCAGCAGAGACCGGATTCAAGAGACCCAGTACTTC. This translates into CATSRDRIQETQYF. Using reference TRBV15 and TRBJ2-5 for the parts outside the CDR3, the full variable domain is DAMVIQNPRYQVTQFGKPVTLSCSQTLNHNVMYWYQQKSSQAPKLLFHYYDKDFNNEADTPDNFQSRRPNTSFCFLDIRSPGLGDTAMYLCATSRDRIQETQYFGPGTRLLVL.

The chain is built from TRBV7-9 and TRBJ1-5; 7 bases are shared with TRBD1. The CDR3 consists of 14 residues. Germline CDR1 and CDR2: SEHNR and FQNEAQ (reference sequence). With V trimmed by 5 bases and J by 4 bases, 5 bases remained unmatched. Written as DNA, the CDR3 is TGTGCCAGCAGCGTACAGGGGATAAATCAGCCCCAGCATTTT. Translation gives CASSVQGINQPQHF. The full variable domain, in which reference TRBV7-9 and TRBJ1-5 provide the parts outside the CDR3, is DTGVSQNPRHKITKRGQNVTFRCDPISEHNRLYWYRQTLGQGPEFLTYFQNEAQLEKSRLLSDRFSAERPKGSFSTLEIQRTEQGDSAMYLCASSVQGINQPQHFGDGTRLSIL.

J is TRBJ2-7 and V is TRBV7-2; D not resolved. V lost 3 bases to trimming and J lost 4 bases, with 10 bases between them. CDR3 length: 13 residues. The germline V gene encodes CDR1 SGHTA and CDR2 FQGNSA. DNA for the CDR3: TGTGCCAGCAGCTTGGGTGATCATTACGAGCAGTACTTC. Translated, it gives CASSLGDHYEQYF.

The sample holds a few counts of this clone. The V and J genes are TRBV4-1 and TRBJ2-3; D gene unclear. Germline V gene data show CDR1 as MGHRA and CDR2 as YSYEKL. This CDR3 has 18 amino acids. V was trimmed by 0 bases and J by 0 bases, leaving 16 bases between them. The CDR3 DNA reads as TGCGCCAGCAGCCAAGACTCCGCCAGTCCACTCAGCACAGATACGCAGTATTTT. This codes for CASSQDSASPLSTDTQYF.

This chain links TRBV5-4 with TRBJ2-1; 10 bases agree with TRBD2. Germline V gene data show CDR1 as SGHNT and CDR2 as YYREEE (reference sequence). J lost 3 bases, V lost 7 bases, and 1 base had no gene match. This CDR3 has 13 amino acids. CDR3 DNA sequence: TGTGCCAGCGGGACTAGCGACTACAATGAGCAGTTCTTC. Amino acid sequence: CASGTSDYNEQFF. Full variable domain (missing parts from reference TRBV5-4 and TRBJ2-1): ETGVTQSPTHLIKTRGQQVTLRCSSQSGHNTVSWYQQALGQGPQFIFQYYREEENGRGNFPPRFSGLQFPNYSSELNVNALELDDSALYLCASGTSDYNEQFFGPGTRLTVL.

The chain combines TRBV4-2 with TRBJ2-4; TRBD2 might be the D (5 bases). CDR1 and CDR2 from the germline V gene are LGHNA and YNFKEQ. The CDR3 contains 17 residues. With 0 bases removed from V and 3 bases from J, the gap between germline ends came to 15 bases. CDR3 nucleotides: TGTGCCAGCAGCCAAGAAGGAGCGGTTCTTGGCAAAAACATTCAGTACTTC. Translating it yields CASSQEGAVLGKNIQYF.

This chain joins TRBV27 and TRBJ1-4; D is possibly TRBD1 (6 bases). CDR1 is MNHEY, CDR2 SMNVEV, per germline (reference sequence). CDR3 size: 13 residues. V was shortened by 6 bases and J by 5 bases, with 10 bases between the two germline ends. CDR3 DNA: TGTGCCAGCAGGGGGGGCGGGAATGAAAAACTGTTTTTT. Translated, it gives CASRGGGNEKLFF.

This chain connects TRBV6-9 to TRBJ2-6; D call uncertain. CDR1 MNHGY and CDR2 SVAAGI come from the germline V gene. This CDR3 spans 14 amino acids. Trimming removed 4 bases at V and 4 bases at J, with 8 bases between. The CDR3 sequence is CASSSFIGANVLTF. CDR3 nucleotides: TGTGCCAGCAGTTCGTTTATCGGGGCCAACGTCCTGACTTTC.

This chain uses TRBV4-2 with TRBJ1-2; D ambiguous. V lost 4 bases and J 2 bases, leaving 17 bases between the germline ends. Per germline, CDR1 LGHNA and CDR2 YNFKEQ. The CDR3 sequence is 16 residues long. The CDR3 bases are TGTGCCAGCAGCCCTGAGACCTCTTGGACGAACTATGGCTACACCTTC. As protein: CASSPETSWTNYGYTF.

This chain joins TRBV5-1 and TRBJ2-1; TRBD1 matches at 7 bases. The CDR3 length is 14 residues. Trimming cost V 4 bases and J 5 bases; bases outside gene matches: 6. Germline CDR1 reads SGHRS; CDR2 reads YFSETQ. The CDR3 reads CASSPGQSNNEQFF. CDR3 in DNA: TGCGCCAGCAGCCCGGGACAGAGTAACAATGAGCAGTTCTTC.

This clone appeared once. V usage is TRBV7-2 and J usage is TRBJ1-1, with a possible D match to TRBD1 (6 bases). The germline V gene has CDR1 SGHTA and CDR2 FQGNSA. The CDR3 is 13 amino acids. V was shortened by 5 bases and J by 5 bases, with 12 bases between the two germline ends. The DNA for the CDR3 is TGTGCCAGCAGCCAGCAGAGGGGGACTGAAGCTTTCTTT. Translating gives CASSQQRGTEAFF.

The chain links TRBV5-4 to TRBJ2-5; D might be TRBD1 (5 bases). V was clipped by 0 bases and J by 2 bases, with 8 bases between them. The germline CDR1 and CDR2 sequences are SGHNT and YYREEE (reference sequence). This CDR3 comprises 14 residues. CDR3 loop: CASSLGQLQETQYF. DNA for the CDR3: TGTGCCAGCAGCTTGGGACAGCTTCAAGAGACCCAGTACTTC.

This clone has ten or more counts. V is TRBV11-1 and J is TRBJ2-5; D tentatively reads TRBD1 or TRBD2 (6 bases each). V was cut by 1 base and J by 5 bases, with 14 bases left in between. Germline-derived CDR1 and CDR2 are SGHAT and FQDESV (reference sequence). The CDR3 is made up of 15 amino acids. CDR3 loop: CASSLGRGRQETQYF. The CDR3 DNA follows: TGTGCCAGCAGCTTAGGCCGGGGGCGGCAGGAGACCCAGTACTTC.

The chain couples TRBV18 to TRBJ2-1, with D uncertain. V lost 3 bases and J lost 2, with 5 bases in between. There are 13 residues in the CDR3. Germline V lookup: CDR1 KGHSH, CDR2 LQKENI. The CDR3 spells CASSPSAYNEQFF. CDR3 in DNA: TGTGCCAGCTCACCGAGCGCCTACAATGAGCAGTTCTTC.

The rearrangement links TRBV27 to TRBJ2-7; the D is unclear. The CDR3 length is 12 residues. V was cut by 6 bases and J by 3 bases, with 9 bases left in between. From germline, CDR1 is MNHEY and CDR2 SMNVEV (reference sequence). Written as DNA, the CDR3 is TGTGCCAGCAGCATTAACCGCTACGAGCAGTACTTC. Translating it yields CASSINRYEQYF.

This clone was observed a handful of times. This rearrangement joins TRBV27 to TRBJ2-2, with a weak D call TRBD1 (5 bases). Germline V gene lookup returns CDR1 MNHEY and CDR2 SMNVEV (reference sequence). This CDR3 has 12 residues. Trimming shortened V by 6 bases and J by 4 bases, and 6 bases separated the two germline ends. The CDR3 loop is CASRDTTGELFF. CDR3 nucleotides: TGTGCCAGCAGGGACACCACCGGGGAGCTGTTTTTT.

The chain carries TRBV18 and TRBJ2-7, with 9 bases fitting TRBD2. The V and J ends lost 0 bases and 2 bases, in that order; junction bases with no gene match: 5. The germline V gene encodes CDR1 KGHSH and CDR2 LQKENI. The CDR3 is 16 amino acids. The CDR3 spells CASSPPSGSGTYEQYF. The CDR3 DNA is TGTGCCAGCTCACCACCTAGCGGGAGTGGAACCTACGAGCAGTACTTC.

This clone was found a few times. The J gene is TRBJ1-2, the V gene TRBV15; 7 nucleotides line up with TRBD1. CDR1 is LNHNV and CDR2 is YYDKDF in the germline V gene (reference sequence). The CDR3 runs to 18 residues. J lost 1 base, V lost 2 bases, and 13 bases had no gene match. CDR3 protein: CATSRRGPALGDNYGYTF. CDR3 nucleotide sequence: TGTGCCACCAGCAGAAGGGGGCCCGCACTGGGTGATAACTATGGCTACACCTTC.

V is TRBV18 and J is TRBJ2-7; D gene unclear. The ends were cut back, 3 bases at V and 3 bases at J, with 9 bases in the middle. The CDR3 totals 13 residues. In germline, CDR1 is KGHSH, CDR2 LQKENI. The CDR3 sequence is CASSPGQNYEQYF. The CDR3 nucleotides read TGTGCCAGCTCACCTGGGCAGAACTACGAGCAGTACTTC. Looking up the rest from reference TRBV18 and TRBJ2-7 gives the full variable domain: NAGVMQNPRHLVRRRGQEARLRCSPMKGHSHVYWYRQLPEEGLKFMVYLQKENIIDESGMPKERFSAEFPKEGPSILRIQQVVRGDSAAYFCASSPGQNYEQYFGPGTRLTVT.

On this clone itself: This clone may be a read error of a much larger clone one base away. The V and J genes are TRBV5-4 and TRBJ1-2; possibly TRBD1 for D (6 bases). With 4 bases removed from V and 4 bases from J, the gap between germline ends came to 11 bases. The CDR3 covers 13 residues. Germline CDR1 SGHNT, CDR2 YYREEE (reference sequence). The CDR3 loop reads CASSLDSLYGYTF. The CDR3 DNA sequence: TGTGCCAGCAGCCTGGACAGCCTCTATGGCTACACCTTC.

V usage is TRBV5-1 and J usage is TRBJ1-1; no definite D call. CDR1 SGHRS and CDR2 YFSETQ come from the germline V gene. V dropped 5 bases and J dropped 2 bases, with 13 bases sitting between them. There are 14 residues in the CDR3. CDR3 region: CASSGSDGNTEAFF. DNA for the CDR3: TGCGCCAGCAGTGGGAGCGACGGAAACACTGAAGCTTTCTTT. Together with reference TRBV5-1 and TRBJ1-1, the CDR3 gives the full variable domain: KAGVTQTPRYLIKTRGQQVTLSCSPISGHRSVSWYQQTPGQGLQFLFEYFSETQRNKGNFPGRFSGRQFSNSRSEMNVSTLELGDSALYLCASSGSDGNTEAFFGQGTRLTVV.

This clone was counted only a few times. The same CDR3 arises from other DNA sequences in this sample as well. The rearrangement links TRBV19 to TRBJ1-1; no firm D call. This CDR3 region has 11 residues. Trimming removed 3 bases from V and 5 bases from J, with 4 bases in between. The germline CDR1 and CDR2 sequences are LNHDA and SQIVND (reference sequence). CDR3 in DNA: TGTGCCAGTAGTATGTATACTGAAGCTTTCTTT. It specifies CASSMYTEAFF.

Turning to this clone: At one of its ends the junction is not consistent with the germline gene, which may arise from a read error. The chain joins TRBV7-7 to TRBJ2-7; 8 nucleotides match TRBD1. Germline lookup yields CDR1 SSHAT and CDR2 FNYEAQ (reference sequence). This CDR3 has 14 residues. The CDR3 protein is CASSLQTGVYEQYF. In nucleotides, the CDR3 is TGTGCTAGCAGCTTACAGACAGGGGTCTACGAGCAGTACTTC.

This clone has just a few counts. Here the CDR3 reads CASSFSGGADTQYF. The CDR3 region has the DNA TGTGCCAGCAGCTTTTCGGGAGGTGCTGATACGCAGTATTTT. The V and J genes are TRBV7-3 and TRBJ2-3; 7 bases fit TRBD2. Germline CDR1 and CDR2: SGHTA and FQGTGA. Trimming at V came to 3 bases and at J to 6 bases, leaving 6 bases not matched to a gene. The CDR3 sequence is 14 residues long.

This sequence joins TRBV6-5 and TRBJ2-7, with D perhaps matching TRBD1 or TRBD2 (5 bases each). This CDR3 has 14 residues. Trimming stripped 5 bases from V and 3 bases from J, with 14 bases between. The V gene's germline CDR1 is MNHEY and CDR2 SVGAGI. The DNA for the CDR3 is TGTGCCAGCAGTCCTCGGGACGGTGACTACGAGCAGTACTTC. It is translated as CASSPRDGDYEQYF.

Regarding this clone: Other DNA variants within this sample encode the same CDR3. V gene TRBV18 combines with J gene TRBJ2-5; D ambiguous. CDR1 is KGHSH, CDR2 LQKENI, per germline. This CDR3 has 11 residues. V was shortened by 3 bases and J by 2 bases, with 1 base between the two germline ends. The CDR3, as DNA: TGTGCCAGCTCACCGCAAGAGACCCAGTACTTC. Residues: CASSPQETQYF.

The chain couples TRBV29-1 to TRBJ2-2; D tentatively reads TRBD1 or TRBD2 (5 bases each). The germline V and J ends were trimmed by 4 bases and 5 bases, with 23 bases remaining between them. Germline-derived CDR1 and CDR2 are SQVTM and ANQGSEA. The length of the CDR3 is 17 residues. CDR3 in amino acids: CSVAGLGGIASTGELFF. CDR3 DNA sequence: TGCAGCGTTGCGGGTCTTGGGGGTATCGCTTCGACCGGGGAGCTGTTTTTT.

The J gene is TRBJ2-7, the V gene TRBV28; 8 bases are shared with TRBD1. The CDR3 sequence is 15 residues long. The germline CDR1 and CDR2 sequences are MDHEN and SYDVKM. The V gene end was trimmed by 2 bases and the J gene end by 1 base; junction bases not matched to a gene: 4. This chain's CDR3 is CASSLGDRRSYEQYF. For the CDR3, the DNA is TGTGCCAGCAGTTTAGGGGACAGGAGATCCTACGAGCAGTACTTC.